This T cell receptor (beta chain) was captured in a study of T cell changes during pregnancy in multiple sclerosis. The table came from immunoSEQ multiplex PCR; TCRdb's copy has only in-frame clones and leaves some out. This sample has roughly 48,000 clones, with approximately 92% found just once. The CDR3 loop spans 15 amino acids. Germline assignment: CDR1 LNHDA and CDR2 SQIVND (reference sequence). V was trimmed by 7 bases and J by 4 bases, leaving 17 bases between them. The material was CD4+ T cells from peripheral blood mononuclear cells, obtained in the third trimester of pregnancy. J is TRBJ2-1 and V is TRBV19, with D perhaps TRBD2 (5 bases). This clonotype originated in a female donor with multiple sclerosis, enrolled in a pregnancy study. The CDR3 here is CASKSVLAPYNEQFF. CDR3 nucleotides: TGTGCCAGTAAGTCCGTGCTAGCTCCATACAATGAGCAGTTCTTC.